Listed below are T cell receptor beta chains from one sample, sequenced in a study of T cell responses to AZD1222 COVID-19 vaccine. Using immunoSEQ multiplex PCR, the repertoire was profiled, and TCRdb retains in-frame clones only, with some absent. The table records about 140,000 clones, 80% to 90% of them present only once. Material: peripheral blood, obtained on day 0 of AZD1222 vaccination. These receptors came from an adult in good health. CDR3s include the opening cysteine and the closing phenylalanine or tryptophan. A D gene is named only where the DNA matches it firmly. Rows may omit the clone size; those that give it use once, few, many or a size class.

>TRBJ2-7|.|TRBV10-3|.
CAISEQGYEQYF
TGTGCCATCAGTGAGCAGGGGTACGAGCAGTACTTC
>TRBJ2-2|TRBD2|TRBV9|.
CASSDSKRGGRTGELFF
TGTGCCAGCAGCGACTCGAAGCGGGGGGGCCGCACCGGGGAGCTGTTTTTT
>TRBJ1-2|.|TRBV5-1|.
CASSLGAGTGGYTF
TGCGCCAGCAGCTTGGGAGCAGGGACTGGAGGCTACACCTTC
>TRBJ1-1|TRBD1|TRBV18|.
CASSQGALMNTEAFF
TGTGCCAGCTCACAGGGGGCGCTTATGAACACTGAAGCTTTCTTT
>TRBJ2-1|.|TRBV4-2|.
CASSHGTNEQFF
TGTGCCAGCAGCCACGGAACCAATGAGCAGTTCTTC
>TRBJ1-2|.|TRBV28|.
CASSPAPNYGYTF
TGTGCCAGCAGCCCCGCCCCTAACTATGGCTACACCTTC
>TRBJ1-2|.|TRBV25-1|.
CASSEYDLGGGFYGYTF
TGTGCCAGCAGTGAATACGATTTGGGAGGAGGGTTCTATGGCTACACCTTC
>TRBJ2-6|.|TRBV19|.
CASSMRRLGAGANVLTF
TGTGCCAGTAGTATGCGCCGGTTAGGGGCTGGGGCCAACGTCCTGACTTTC
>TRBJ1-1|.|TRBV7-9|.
CASSASHSVEAFF
TGTGCCAGCAGCGCCTCGCATTCAGTGGAAGCTTTCTTT
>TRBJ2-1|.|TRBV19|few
CASSTLGGGPYNEQFF
TGTGCCAGTAGTACCCTTGGCGGGGGCCCCTACAATGAGCAGTTCTTC
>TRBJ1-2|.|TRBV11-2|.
CASSDNSGYGYTF
TGTGCCAGCAGCGACAACAGCGGCTATGGCTACACCTTC
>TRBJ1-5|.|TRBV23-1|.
CAPFRSGHDLGNQPQHF
TGCGCCCCCTTCAGGTCAGGGCACGATTTAGGGAATCAGCCCCAGCATTTT
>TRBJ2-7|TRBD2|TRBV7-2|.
CATQARGGPHEQYF
TGTGCCACCCAGGCGCGGGGGGGCCCCCACGAGCAGTACTTC
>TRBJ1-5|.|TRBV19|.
CASRPAYSNQPQHF
TGTGCCAGTAGGCCAGCATATAGCAATCAGCCCCAGCATTTT
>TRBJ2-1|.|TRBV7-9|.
CASSLAPTNYNEQFF
TGTGCCAGCAGCTTAGCGCCCACAAATTACAATGAGCAGTTCTTC
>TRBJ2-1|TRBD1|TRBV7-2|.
CASSLGTGGKQQFF
TGTGCCAGCAGCTTAGGAACAGGGGGCAAGCAGCAGTTCTTC
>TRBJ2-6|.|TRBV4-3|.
CASSQDLLRSGANVLTF
TGCGCCAGCAGCCAAGACCTATTACGGTCTGGGGCCAACGTCCTGACTTTC